The rows below give T cell receptor beta chains drawn from one sample of a study of T-cell reconstitution after alpha-beta-depleted transplantation in children. MiXCR, applied by TCRdb to the PCR reads, yields one record per CDR3 protein. The profile shows some 280,000 distinct CDR3 sequences, almost 10% of them singletons. The input for sequencing was PBMCs from the stem cell graft donor, taken from the stem cell graft. These TCRs come from a human donor who donated a stem cell graft to a child with SCID. The CDR3 runs from the conserved cysteine through the conserved F or W. Fields, in order: clone size, J gene, V gene, D gene, CDR3 protein, CDR3 DNA. The D gene is left open where the match is weak. Some rows have no size entry. The others give once, few or many, or a class for an expanded clone.

>NA|TRBJ1-2|TRBV7-9|NA
CASSPPEQDGYTF
TGTGCCAGCAGCCCCCCGGAACAGGATGGCTACACCTTC
>few|TRBJ2-1|TRBV11-2|NA
CASSLGGLVREQFF
TGTGCCAGCAGCTTAGGAGGTTTGGTAAGAGAGCAGTTCTTC
>many|TRBJ1-1|TRBV5-1|TRBD1
CASSWRQGAHMNTEAFF
TGCGCCAGCAGCTGGAGACAGGGGGCCCATATGAACACTGAAGCTTTCTTT
>many|TRBJ2-1|TRBV7-8|TRBD2
CASSFSGGAYNEQFF
TGTGCCAGCAGCTTCAGCGGGGGGGCCTACAATGAGCAGTTCTTC
>many|TRBJ1-1|TRBV20-1|NA
CSARAPGRNTEAFF
TGCAGTGCTAGAGCGCCAGGGAGGAACACTGAAGCTTTCTTT
>NA|TRBJ2-2|TRBV23-1|NA
CASSQPPRGQGTGELFF
TGCGCCAGCAGTCAACCTCCCCGGGGGCAAGGCACCGGGGAGCTGTTTTTT
>many|TRBJ2-1|TRBV9|NA
CASSVGSPGNEQFF
TGTGCCAGCAGCGTAGGGAGCCCAGGTAATGAGCAGTTCTTC
>few|TRBJ2-7|TRBV12-3/TRBV12-4|NA
CASSDIGGGSYEQYF
TGTGCCAGCAGTGACATCGGGGGAGGCTCCTACGAGCAGTACTTC
>NA|TRBJ1-5|TRBV20-1|NA
CSARDQSGWEQPQHF
TGCAGTGCTAGAGATCAGTCAGGGTGGGAGCAGCCCCAGCATTTT
>NA|TRBJ2-1|TRBV6-1|NA
CASSIAGWGEYNEQFF
TGTGCCAGCAGTATAGCAGGGTGGGGGGAATACAATGAGCAGTTCTTC
>NA|TRBJ2-2|TRBV29-1|NA
CSVEKGYTGELFF
TGCAGCGTTGAAAAAGGGTACACCGGGGAGCTGTTTTTT
>few|TRBJ2-7|TRBV7-8|NA
CASSLAARSYEQYF
TGTGCCAGCAGCTTAGCTGCCAGATCCTACGAGCAGTACTTC
>few|TRBJ2-7|TRBV3-1|NA
CASSQRQLYEQYF
TGTGCCAGCAGCCAAAGACAGCTCTACGAGCAGTACTTC
>NA|TRBJ2-7|TRBV6-2/TRBV6-3|NA
CASSYGGDSYEQYF
TGTGCCAGCAGTTACGGGGGAGATTCCTACGAGCAGTACTTC
>few|TRBJ1-5|TRBV4-1|TRBD1
CASSQVTAGGDQPQHF
TGCGCCAGCAGCCAAGTCACGGCAGGGGGCGACCAGCCCCAGCATTTT
>NA|TRBJ1-2|TRBV7-8|TRBD1
CASSSKPGQGHGYTF
TGTGCCAGCAGCTCGAAACCGGGACAGGGTCATGGCTACACCTTC
>many|TRBJ1-1|TRBV5-1|NA
CASSLDTLGSTEAFF
TGCGCCAGCAGCTTAGACACGTTGGGATCCACTGAAGCTTTCTTT
>NA|TRBJ2-5|TRBV7-9|NA
CASSTGQETQYF
TGTGCCAGTTCGACAGGCCAAGAGACCCAGTACTTC
>NA|TRBJ1-1|TRBV6-5|TRBD1
CASSYSRGQGASEAFF
TGTGCCAGCAGTTACTCTCGGGGACAGGGGGCATCTGAAGCTTTCTTT
>few|TRBJ1-6|TRBV20-1|TRBD1
CSASRGQSSPLHF
TGCAGTGCCAGCAGGGGGCAATCATCACCCCTCCACTTT
>NA|TRBJ1-1|TRBV20-1|NA
CSAKPEQLHRKAFF
TGCAGTGCAAAGCCGGAGCAGCTCCATCGAAAAGCTTTCTTT
>many|TRBJ2-3|TRBV12-3/TRBV12-4|NA
CASSLNLATGTDTQYF
TGTGCCAGCAGTTTGAATCTAGCGACCGGCACAGATACGCAGTATTTT
>few|TRBJ2-7|TRBV13|NA
CASSLGIASSSYEQYF
TGTGCCAGCAGCTTAGGCATTGCGAGCAGCTCCTACGAGCAGTACTTC
>few|TRBJ2-3|TRBV12-3/TRBV12-4|TRBD2
CASSLAGGLNTQYF
TGTGCCAGCAGTCTAGCGGGGGGGCTAAATACGCAGTATTTT
>NA|TRBJ1-4|TRBV6-1|TRBD1
CASRRQGEDGELFF
TGTGCCAGCAGAAGACAGGGGGAGGATGGTGAACTGTTTTTT
>few|TRBJ2-2|TRBV6-2/TRBV6-3|TRBD2
CASSPRLAGVQNTGELFF
TGTGCCAGCAGCCCCCGACTAGCGGGGGTCCAGAACACCGGGGAGCTGTTTTTT
>few|TRBJ1-4|TRBV20-1|NA
CSAEDGGEKLFF
TGCAGTGCAGAGGACGGTGGGGAAAAACTGTTTTTT
>NA|TRBJ1-1|TRBV11-1|TRBD1
CASSFYPSRDRGLNTEAFF
TGTGCCAGCAGCTTCTATCCATCCAGGGACAGGGGACTGAACACTGAAGCTTTCTTT
>few|TRBJ2-7|TRBV6-1|NA
CASTALGGDYEQYF
TGTGCCAGCACCGCCCTTGGCGGGGACTACGAGCAGTACTTC
>NA|TRBJ1-5|TRBV24-1|NA
CATSDRWGQSNQPQHF
TGTGCCACCAGTGACCGGTGGGGGCAGAGCAATCAGCCCCAGCATTTT
>few|TRBJ2-7|TRBV3-1|NA
CASSQFFPGVEQYF
TGTGCCAGCAGCCAATTTTTCCCTGGTGTCGAGCAGTACTTC
>NA|TRBJ1-3|TRBV7-2|NA
CASSLHRAGNTIYF
TGTGCCAGCAGCCTCCACAGGGCTGGAAACACCATATATTTT
>NA|TRBJ1-2|TRBV6-5|NA
CASSITENYGYTF
TGTGCCAGCAGCATTACAGAGAACTATGGCTACACCTTC
>few|TRBJ2-2|TRBV6-4|TRBD1
CASRGTAANTGELFF
TGTGCCAGCAGAGGGACAGCGGCGAACACCGGGGAGCTGTTTTTT
>many|TRBJ1-2|TRBV20-1|TRBD1
CSALDRGLQYGYTF
TGCAGTGCCCTGGACAGGGGGCTTCAGTATGGCTACACCTTC
>NA|TRBJ1-2|TRBV7-9|NA
CASSLLGGRGYTF
TGTGCCAGCAGCTTACTAGGTGGTAGAGGCTACACCTTC
>few|TRBJ1-5|TRBV9|NA
CASSVGGVNQPQHF
TGTGCCAGCAGCGTAGGGGGGGTCAATCAGCCCCAGCATTTT
>many|TRBJ2-1|TRBV12-3/TRBV12-4|TRBD2
CASLGLAVYEQFF
TGTGCCAGCCTGGGACTAGCGGTCTATGAGCAGTTCTTC
>many|TRBJ2-6|TRBV6-1|NA
CASRETGANVLTF
TGTGCCAGCAGGGAAACCGGGGCCAACGTCCTGACTTTC
>NA|TRBJ2-1|TRBV27|TRBD2
CASRGLAGGQSSYNEQFF
TGTGCCAGCAGAGGACTAGCGGGGGGCCAGAGCTCCTACAATGAGCAGTTCTTC
>many|TRBJ1-4|TRBV20-1|NA
CSAVGAPDNEKLFF
TGCAGTGCTGTGGGGGCACCAGATAATGAAAAACTGTTTTTT
>few|TRBJ1-6|TRBV6-5|NA
CASTLYGTGSSYNSPLHF
TGTGCCAGCACCCTTTACGGTACAGGCAGCTCCTATAATTCACCCCTCCACTTT
>NA|TRBJ1-2|TRBV2|TRBD1
CASTLAPLTGDGYTF
TGTGCCAGCACCTTAGCCCCCTTGACAGGGGATGGCTACACCTTC
>NA|TRBJ1-5|TRBV7-2|NA
CASAQASNQPQHF
TGTGCCAGCGCGCAGGCTAGCAATCAGCCCCAGCATTTT
>many|TRBJ1-5|TRBV2|TRBD1
CASSEATGTGYNQPQHF
TGTGCCAGCAGTGAAGCAACCGGGACAGGGTATAATCAGCCCCAGCATTTT
>NA|TRBJ1-2|TRBV12-3/TRBV12-4|NA
CASSFGSQPGYTF
TGTGCCAGCAGTTTTGGAAGTCAGCCCGGCTACACCTTC
>NA|TRBJ2-2|TRBV7-2|NA
CASSLEVGANTGELFF
TGTGCCAGCAGCTTAGAGGTCGGGGCTAACACCGGGGAGCTGTTTTTT
>few|TRBJ2-1|TRBV7-9|TRBD2
CASSLAIAGEFDEQFF
TGTGCCAGCAGCTTAGCCATAGCGGGGGAATTTGATGAGCAGTTCTTC
>many|TRBJ2-2|TRBV3-1|NA
CASSQYGGAGTTTGELFF
TGTGCCAGCAGCCAGTATGGCGGGGCGGGGACGACCACCGGGGAGCTGTTTTTT
>few|TRBJ2-5|TRBV6-5|NA
CASSYSTSKARETQYF
TGTGCCAGCAGTTACTCGACATCCAAGGCACGAGAGACCCAGTACTTC
>NA|TRBJ2-5|TRBV7-6|NA
CASSLADLTGRETQYF
TGTGCCAGCAGCTTAGCCGATCTGACAGGGAGGGAGACCCAGTACTTC
>few|TRBJ2-6|TRBV2|NA
CASWDPSESGANVLTF
TGTGCCAGCTGGGACCCGAGCGAGTCTGGGGCCAACGTCCTGACTTTC
>NA|TRBJ1-3|TRBV6-2/TRBV6-3|NA
CASLLSANSGNTIYF
TGTGCCAGCCTCCTGTCGGCGAACTCTGGAAACACCATATATTTT